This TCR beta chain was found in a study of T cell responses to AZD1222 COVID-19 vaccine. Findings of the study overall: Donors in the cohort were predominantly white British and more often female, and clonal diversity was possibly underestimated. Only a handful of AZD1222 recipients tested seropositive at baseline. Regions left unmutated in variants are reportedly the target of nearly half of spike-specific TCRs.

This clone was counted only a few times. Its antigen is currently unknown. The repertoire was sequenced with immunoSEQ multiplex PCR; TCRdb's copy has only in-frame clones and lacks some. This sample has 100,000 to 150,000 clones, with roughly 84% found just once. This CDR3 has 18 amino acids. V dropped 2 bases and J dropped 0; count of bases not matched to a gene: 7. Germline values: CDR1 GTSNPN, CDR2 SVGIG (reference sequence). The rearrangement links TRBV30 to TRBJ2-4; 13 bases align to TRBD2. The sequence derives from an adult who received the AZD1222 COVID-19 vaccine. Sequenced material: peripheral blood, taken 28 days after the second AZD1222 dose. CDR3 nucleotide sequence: TGTGCCTGGAGTTCCGGGACTAGCGGGGTTATAGCCAAAAACATTCAGTACTTC. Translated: CAWSSGTSGVIAKNIQYF.